Listed here are 2 T cell receptor beta chains from one sample, sequenced in a study of cytomegalovirus exposure and HLA in healthy donors. Some clones are missing from TCRdb's copy, which holds only in-frame ones; the method was immunoSEQ multiplex PCR. The sample includes tens of thousands of clones, roughly nine tenths seen only once; the top ten take approximately 8.4%. Sequencing was performed on PBMCs. All receptors derive from a woman between 18 and 29 years old in good health and CMV-seropositive.

The genes are TRBV10-3 and TRBJ2-3; 9 nucleotides align to TRBD2. The CDR3 covers 13 residues. With 7 bases clipped from V and 4 bases from J, the junction kept 3 bases outside the gene matches. Germline V gene data show CDR1 as ENHRY and CDR2 as SYGVKD. The CDR3: CAIKTSGPDTQYF. Written as DNA, the CDR3 is TGTGCCATCAAGACTAGCGGTCCAGATACGCAGTATTTT.

CDR3 sequence: CASSLVAANGYTF. DNA of the CDR3: TGTGCCAGCAGCTTGGTGGCGGCCAATGGCTACACCTTC. V is TRBV5-5 and J is TRBJ1-2; D uncertain. Between the trimmed V and J ends, which lost 0 bases and 6 bases, there was a span of 9 bases. CDR3 length equals 13 residues. From germline, CDR1 is SGHKS and CDR2 YYEKEE (reference sequence).